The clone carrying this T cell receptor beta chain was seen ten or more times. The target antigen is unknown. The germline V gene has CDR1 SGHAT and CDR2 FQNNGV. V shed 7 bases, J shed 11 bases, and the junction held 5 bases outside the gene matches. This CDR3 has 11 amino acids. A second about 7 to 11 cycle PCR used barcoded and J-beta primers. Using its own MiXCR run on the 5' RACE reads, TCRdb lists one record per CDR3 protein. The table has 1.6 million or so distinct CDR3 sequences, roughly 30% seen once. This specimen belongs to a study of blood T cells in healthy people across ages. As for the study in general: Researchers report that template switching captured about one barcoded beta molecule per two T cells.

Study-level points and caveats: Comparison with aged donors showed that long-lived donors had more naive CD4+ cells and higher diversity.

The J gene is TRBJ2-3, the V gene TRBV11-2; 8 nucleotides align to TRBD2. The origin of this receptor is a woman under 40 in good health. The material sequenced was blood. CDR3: CASTRGGEQYF. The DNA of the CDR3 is TGTGCCAGCACCCGGGGGGGAGAGCAGTATTTT.